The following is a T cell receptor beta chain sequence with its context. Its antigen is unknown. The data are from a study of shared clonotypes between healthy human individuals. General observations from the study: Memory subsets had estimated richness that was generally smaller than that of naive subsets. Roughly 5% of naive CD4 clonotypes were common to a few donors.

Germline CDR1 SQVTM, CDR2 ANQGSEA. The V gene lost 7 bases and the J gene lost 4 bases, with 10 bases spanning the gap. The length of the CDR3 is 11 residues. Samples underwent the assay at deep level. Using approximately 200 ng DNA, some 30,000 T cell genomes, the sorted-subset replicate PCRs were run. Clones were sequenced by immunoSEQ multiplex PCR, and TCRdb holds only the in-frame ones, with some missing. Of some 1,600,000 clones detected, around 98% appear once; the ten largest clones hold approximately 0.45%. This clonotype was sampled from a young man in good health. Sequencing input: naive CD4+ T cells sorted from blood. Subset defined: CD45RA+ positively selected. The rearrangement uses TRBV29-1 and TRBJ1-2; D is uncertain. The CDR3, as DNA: TGCAGCGCGGTGCAGGCCTATGGCTACACCTTC. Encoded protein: CSAVQAYGYTF. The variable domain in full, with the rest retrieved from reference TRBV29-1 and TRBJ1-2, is SAVISQKPSRDICQRGTSLTIQCQVDSQVTMMFWYRQQPGQSLTLIATANQGSEATYESGFVIDKFPISRPNLTFSTLTVSNMSPEDSSIYLCSAVQAYGYTFGSGTRLTVV.